The 28 T cell receptor beta chains presented below share a single source sample, sequenced in a study of cytomegalovirus exposure and HLA in healthy donors. The PCR had 60 Vbeta and 13 Jbeta primers. The repertoire was sequenced with immunoSEQ multiplex PCR; TCRdb's copy has only in-frame clones and lacks some. The data hold around 94,000 clones, with roughly three fifths observed a single time. The source material was PBMCs. These receptors were taken from a human donor in good health.

The rearrangement links TRBV19 to TRBJ2-1; TRBD2 might be the D (6 bases). Trimming took off 5 bases at V and 7 bases at J, with 15 bases between the two ends. Germline V gene data show CDR1 as LNHDA and CDR2 as SQIVND (reference sequence). The CDR3 runs 14 residues. The CDR3 DNA is TGTGCCAGTAGTCCCGCGGGACCCCCGAATGAGCAGTTCTTC. It encodes CASSPAGPPNEQFF.

The chain uses TRBV4-1 and TRBJ2-1; no definite D call. The CDR3 covers 14 residues. V was trimmed by 2 bases and J by 5 bases, leaving 10 bases between them. Germline CDR1 and CDR2: MGHRA and YSYEKL. In nucleotides, the CDR3 is TGCGCCAGCAGCCAAAGAACGGGTAACAATGAGCAGTTCTTC. Its protein is CASSQRTGNNEQFF.

The V and J genes are TRBV10-2 and TRBJ1-5; 11 bases fit TRBD1. V was clipped by 4 bases and J by 4 bases; unmatched bases: 3. CDR1 is WSHSY and CDR2 is SAAADI in the germline V gene. This CDR3 has 15 residues. CDR3 residues: CASSVGTGGNQPQHF. The CDR3 DNA sequence: TGCGCCAGCAGTGTTGGGACAGGGGGGAATCAGCCCCAGCATTTT.

As DNA, the CDR3 is TGTGCCAGCAGCGTTCAGGGGAGAACTGAAGCTTTCTTT. Protein product: CASSVQGRTEAFF. The chain combines TRBV7-9 with TRBJ1-1, with D perhaps TRBD1 (6 bases). Trimming stripped 5 bases from V and 5 bases from J, with 12 bases between. Germline loops: CDR1 SEHNR, CDR2 FQNEAQ (reference sequence). CDR3 length: 13 amino acids.

J is TRBJ2-1 and V is TRBV4-1, with 7 bases lining up with TRBD2. The germline gives CDR1 MGHRA, CDR2 YSYEKL. The CDR3 consists of 16 residues. J was trimmed by 0 bases and V by 4 bases; bases with no gene match: 6. The CDR3 region is CASSPRGGSSYNEQFF. DNA of the CDR3: TGCGCCAGCAGCCCCCGGGGCGGGAGCTCCTACAATGAGCAGTTCTTC.

The genes are TRBV2 and TRBJ2-7; 10 bases align to TRBD2. The CDR3 extends over 22 amino acids. V gave up 5 bases and J gave up 4 bases; unmatched junction bases: 29. Germline lookup yields CDR1 SNHLY and CDR2 FYNNEI. The CDR3 loop reads CASSLRDFGGSKGLADFYEQYF. The DNA of the CDR3 is TGTGCCAGCAGTCTACGGGATTTCGGGGGTTCTAAAGGACTAGCGGATTTTTACGAGCAGTACTTC.

The gene calls are TRBV6-1 and TRBJ2-1; tentatively, D is TRBD2 (5 bases). Germline V gives CDR1 MNHNS, CDR2 SASEGT. V lost 8 bases and J 0 bases, leaving 8 bases between the germline ends. This CDR3 spans 13 amino acids. The CDR3 region has the DNA TGTGCCAGCGGGAGAAGCTCCTACAATGAGCAGTTCTTC. It specifies CASGRSSYNEQFF.

This chain joins TRBV28 and TRBJ2-1, with 11 positions matching TRBD1. The J segment lost 9 bases and the V segment lost 6 bases, leaving 10 bases of the junction unmatched. This CDR3 comprises 15 residues. Germline V gives CDR1 MDHEN, CDR2 SYDVKM. CDR3 sequence reads: CASRVGTGGRVEQFF. CDR3 sequence (DNA): TGTGCCAGCAGGGTGGGGACAGGGGGGCGGGTTGAGCAGTTCTTC.

For the CDR3, the DNA is TGCGCCAGCAGCTTGCTTTCAGGAAGCACAGATACGCAGTATTTT. It translates to CASSLLSGSTDTQYF. The rearrangement joins TRBV5-1 to TRBJ2-3; D is ambiguous. The germline V gene has CDR1 SGHRS and CDR2 YFSETQ. This CDR3 contains 15 residues. V shed 1 base and J shed 0 bases, with 9 bases lying between them.

As to this clone: A junction end diverges from the germline sequence, so it may reflect a read error. The chain is built from TRBV7-9 and TRBJ2-1, with 11 bases matching TRBD2. In germline, CDR1 is SEHNR, CDR2 FQNEAQ (reference sequence). The CDR3 length is 12 residues. The CDR3 here is CVSSSTSGREFF. The CDR3 DNA sequence: TGTGTCAGCAGCTCAACTAGCGGGAGAGAGTTCTTC. The full variable domain, rest sourced from reference TRBV7-9 and TRBJ2-1, is DTGVSQNPRHKITKRGQNVTFRCDPISEHNRLYWYRQTLGQGPEFLTYFQNEAQLEKSRLLSDRFSAERPKGSFSTLEIQRTEQGDSAMYLCVSSSTSGREFFGPGTRLTVL.

The table lists this clone with a few counts. The chain uses TRBV25-1 and TRBJ2-1; 9 bases are shared with TRBD2. Germline V gene lookup returns CDR1 MGHDK and CDR2 SYGVNS. The length of the CDR3 is 17 residues. Trimming cost V 0 bases and J 7 bases; bases outside gene matches: 10. The CDR3 bases are TGTGCCAGCAGTGAATATGGGGCGGGGGGGTTTGGGAATGAGCAGTTCTTC. Amino acid sequence: CASSEYGAGGFGNEQFF.

The J gene is TRBJ2-2, the V gene TRBV28, with 14 bases identical to TRBD2. The CDR3 runs 19 residues. Germline V lookup: CDR1 MDHEN, CDR2 SYDVKM. V dropped 6 bases and J dropped 0; count of bases not matched to a gene: 9. CDR3 nucleotides: TGTGCCAGCAGGAAGGGACTAGCGGGAGAACTAGCGAACACCGGGGAGCTGTTTTTT. It specifies CASRKGLAGELANTGELFF.

The chain is built from TRBV7-9 and TRBJ2-5; D ambiguous. Germline CDR1 SEHNR, CDR2 FQNEAQ (reference sequence). Trimming pared 0 bases from V and 5 bases from J, leaving 19 bases between. The CDR3 is made up of 17 amino acids. The CDR3 reads CASSLAIGQAGSETQYF. The CDR3 nucleotides are TGTGCCAGCAGCTTAGCGATCGGCCAGGCCGGTTCGGAGACCCAGTACTTC.

Only a few counts were recorded for this clone. The chain uses TRBV6-5 and TRBJ1-5; D call uncertain. Trimming took off 4 bases at V and 6 bases at J, with 7 bases between the two ends. Germline CDR1 is MNHEY and CDR2 is SVGAGI. The CDR3 is 12 residues long. The CDR3 bases are TGTGCCAGCAGTTCCGGTCGTCAGCCCCAGCATTTT. This encodes CASSSGRQPQHF.

CDR3 in amino acids: CASSMGQSYEQYF. The CDR3 region has the DNA TGTGCCAGTAGTATGGGACAGTCCTACGAGCAGTACTTC. The chain combines TRBV19 with TRBJ2-7; TRBD1 matches at 7 bases. Germline assignment: CDR1 LNHDA and CDR2 SQIVND (reference sequence). The CDR3 is 13 residues long. V shed 3 bases and J 1 base; nucleotides not matched to a gene: 0. The whole variable domain, filled in from reference TRBV19 and TRBJ2-7, reads DGGITQSPKYLFRKEGQNVTLSCEQNLNHDAMYWYRQDPGQGLRLIYYSQIVNDFQKGDIAEGYSVSREKKESFPLTVTSAQKNPTAFYLCASSMGQSYEQYFGPGTRLTVT.

This chain uses TRBV6-1 with TRBJ2-2; 9 nucleotides agree with TRBD1. CDR3 size: 15 residues. The V gene end was trimmed by 6 bases and the J gene end by 4 bases; junction bases not matched to a gene: 6. CDR1 MNHNS and CDR2 SASEGT come from the germline V gene. CDR3 region: CASSGDRVVTGELFF. The CDR3 bases are TGTGCCAGCAGCGGGGACAGGGTTGTCACCGGGGAGCTGTTTTTT.

The V gene is TRBV5-1, the J gene TRBJ1-4; D is undetermined. The germline V gene encodes CDR1 SGHRS and CDR2 YFSETQ. Deletions cut 0 bases from V and 7 bases from J, with 13 bases between. The CDR3 has 15 residues. The CDR3 is CASSLGRGSGEKLFF. The CDR3 DNA reads TGCGCCAGCAGCTTGGGGAGAGGGTCAGGTGAAAAACTGTTTTTT.

This clone was found a few times. The chain employs TRBV7-9 and TRBJ2-3, with 7 bases matching TRBD1. Per the germline V gene, CDR1 is SEHNR and CDR2 is FQNEAQ (reference sequence). This CDR3 region has 15 residues. After removal of 1 base from V and 1 base from J, the junction contained 2 bases not matched to a gene. The chain's CDR3 is CASSLVGTGTDTQYF. DNA of the CDR3: TGTGCCAGCAGCTTAGTTGGGACAGGCACAGATACGCAGTATTTT. Based on the CDR3 plus reference TRBV7-9 and TRBJ2-3, the full variable domain is DTGVSQNPRHKITKRGQNVTFRCDPISEHNRLYWYRQTLGQGPEFLTYFQNEAQLEKSRLLSDRFSAERPKGSFSTLEIQRTEQGDSAMYLCASSLVGTGTDTQYFGPGTRLTVL.

This rearrangement joins TRBV30 to TRBJ2-5, with 10 bases matching TRBD1. The J call is doubtful: the DNA matches TRBJ2-7 better. Per germline, CDR1 GTSNPN and CDR2 SVGIG (reference sequence). The CDR3 spans 15 residues. CDR3 amino acids: CAWSATGTGAYEQYF. The CDR3 nucleotides are TGTGCCTGGAGCGCGACCGGGACAGGGGCCTACGAGCAGTACTTC.

The chain combines TRBV28 with TRBJ1-1; D is unresolved. The V and J ends lost 7 bases and 0 bases respectively, with 12 bases between them. This CDR3 comprises 14 residues. Germline loops: CDR1 MDHEN, CDR2 SYDVKM. The CDR3 DNA follows: TGTGCCAGCAATTCCGGAGGATTGAACACTGAAGCTTTCTTT. Protein: CASNSGGLNTEAFF.

J is TRBJ2-3 and V is TRBV7-8, with 7 bases matching TRBD2. The CDR3 spans 17 residues. J gave up 1 base and V 7 bases, and 14 bases lay outside the gene matches. CDR1 and CDR2 from the germline V gene are SGHVS and FQNEAQ. CDR3 DNA sequence: TGTGCCAGCATCCTAACCCGGACTGGGAGGGGCACAGATACGCAGTATTTT. It codes for CASILTRTGRGTDTQYF.

The chain carries TRBV2 and TRBJ2-1, with TRBD2 matching over 11 bases. The ends lost 5 bases at V and 0 bases at J; junction bases unmatched: 3. CDR1 SNHLY and CDR2 FYNNEI come from the germline V gene. This CDR3 contains 16 residues. The CDR3 spells CASSPLAGGSYNEQFF. The CDR3 nucleotides are TGTGCCAGCAGTCCTCTAGCGGGGGGCTCCTACAATGAGCAGTTCTTC. Complete variable domain (other parts from reference TRBV2 and TRBJ2-1): EPEVTQTPSHQVTQMGQEVILRCVPISNHLYFYWYRQILGQKVEFLVSFYNNEISEKSEIFDDQFSVERPDGSNFTLKIRSTKLEDSAMYFCASSPLAGGSYNEQFFGPGTRLTVL.

The chain couples TRBV15 to TRBJ1-5; no definite D call. This CDR3 is built from 14 residues. The germline V gene has CDR1 LNHNV and CDR2 YYDKDF (reference sequence). The V end lost 4 bases, the J end lost 1 base, and 8 bases lay between the germline ends. The CDR3: CATSKGGSNQPQHF. CDR3 in DNA: TGTGCCACCAGCAAGGGAGGGAGCAATCAGCCCCAGCATTTT.

V gene TRBV30 combines with J gene TRBJ2-5; TRBD1 might be the D (6 bases). The assigned J gene may be wrong: the sequence end matches TRBJ2-7 better. CDR1 and CDR2 (germline): GTSNPN, SVGIG (reference sequence). The CDR3 is made up of 13 amino acids. The CDR3 DNA reads TGTGCCTGGAGTTGGGGGCCCTCCTACGAGCAGTACTTC. Amino acid sequence: CAWSWGPSYEQYF.

This sequence joins TRBV27 and TRBJ2-3; 8 positions agree with TRBD2. This CDR3 is built from 13 residues. The V gene end was trimmed by 1 base and the J gene end by 6 bases; junction bases not matched to a gene: 0. Germline V gene lookup returns CDR1 MNHEY and CDR2 SMNVEV (reference sequence). CDR3 nucleotide sequence: TGTGCCAGCAGTTTATTAGCGGGGGATACGCAGTATTTT. It encodes CASSLLAGDTQYF.

The chain combines TRBV12-2 with TRBJ1-1; the table gives TRBD1 as D, unverified against the DNA. TRBV12-2 is flagged as a pseudogene. The CDR3 runs to 14 residues. CDR3 nucleotide sequence: TGTGCAAGTCGCCGAATCGACAGGGTGACTGAAGCTTTCTTT. Translated, it gives CASRRIDRVTEAFF.

This clone turned up a few times. The chain uses TRBV4-1 and TRBJ2-3; the D gene is possibly TRBD1 (6 bases). The V gene's germline CDR1 is MGHRA and CDR2 YSYEKL. The CDR3 has 15 residues. The germline V and J ends were trimmed by 0 bases and 5 bases, with 12 bases remaining between them. The CDR3 is CASSQENRVKDTQYF. In nucleotides, the CDR3 is TGCGCCAGCAGCCAAGAGAACAGGGTGAAAGATACGCAGTATTTT.

The chain uses TRBV16 and TRBJ2-1; 12 bases map to TRBD2. The ends lost 4 bases at V and 3 bases at J; junction bases unmatched: 1. The CDR3 runs to 15 residues. Per germline, CDR1 KGHSY and CDR2 FQNENV. This CDR3 reads CASSLTSGGYNEQFF. The CDR3, as DNA: TGTGCCAGCAGCCTGACTAGCGGGGGCTACAATGAGCAGTTCTTC.